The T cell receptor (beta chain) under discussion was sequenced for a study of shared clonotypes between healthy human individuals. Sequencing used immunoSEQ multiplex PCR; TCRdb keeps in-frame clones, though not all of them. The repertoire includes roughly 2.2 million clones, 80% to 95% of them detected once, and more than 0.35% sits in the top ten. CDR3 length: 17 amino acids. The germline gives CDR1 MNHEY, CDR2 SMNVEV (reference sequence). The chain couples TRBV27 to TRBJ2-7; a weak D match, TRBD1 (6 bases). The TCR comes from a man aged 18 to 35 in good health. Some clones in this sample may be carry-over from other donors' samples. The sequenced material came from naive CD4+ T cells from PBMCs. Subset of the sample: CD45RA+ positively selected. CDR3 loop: CPPTSVRSAGRGYEQYF. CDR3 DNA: TGTCCGCCTACTTCGGTTAGGTCTGCCGGCAGGGGCTACGAGCAGTACTTC.